Presented here are 26 T cell receptor beta chains from one specimen sequenced in a study of glioma-infiltrating T cells. TCR alpha and beta CDR3 regions were amplified from RNA using iRepertoire nested multiplex PCR. TCRdb called the multiplex PCR reads again in MiXCR, with one record for every CDR3 protein. The table lists 150,000 to 200,000 distinct CDR3 sequences, about 32% of them singletons. Sequencing input: glioma tissue, nonneoplastic brain tissue, or PBMCs (not recorded which). These receptors originate from a human donor with low-grade glioma or glioblastoma, undergoing nonglioma brain surgery, or in good health (not recorded which).

This chain uses TRBV5-8 with TRBJ2-7; either TRBD1 or TRBD2 may supply D (5 bases each). Trimming took 4 bases from V and 0 from J, leaving 11 bases between them. The CDR3 has 14 residues. Germline V lookup: CDR1 SGHTS, CDR2 YDEGEE. The CDR3 reads CASSRDPSSYEQYF. In nucleotides, the CDR3 is TGTGCCAGCAGCCGGGACCCGAGCTCCTACGAGCAGTACTTC.

The rearrangement uses TRBV19 and TRBJ2-7; 9 bases match TRBD1. The germline V gene encodes CDR1 LNHDA and CDR2 SQIVND (reference sequence). The CDR3 consists of 17 residues. With V trimmed by 0 bases and J by 3 bases, 9 bases remained unmatched. CDR3 nucleotides: TGTGCCAGTAGTATAGATCGGGACAGGGTGGCTTGCTACGAGCAGTACTTC. Translated: CASSIDRDRVACYEQYF.

This chain uses TRBV19 with TRBJ2-2; 8 bases are a match to TRBD2. The germline V gene encodes CDR1 LNHDA and CDR2 SQIVND (reference sequence). This CDR3 is 18 amino acids long. Trimming cost V 6 bases and J 1 base; bases outside gene matches: 13. This chain's CDR3 is CASSLLSSGTRNTGELFF. The CDR3 DNA follows: TGTGCCAGTAGCCTCCTCTCCTCCGGGACTAGGAACACCGGGGAGCTGTTTTTT.

Notes on this clonotype: A read error may account for a junction end that differs from germline. The chain recombines TRBV6-2 or TRBV6-3 with TRBJ1-2; D unresolved. The CDR3 spans 16 residues. CDR1 is MNHEY, CDR2 SVGEGT, per germline. The CDR3 nucleotides read TGTGCCAGCACCATCACCCCGGACGGCCCTAACTATGCCTACACCTTC. This encodes CASTITPDGPNYAYTF.

This clonotype has just one count. This rearrangement joins TRBV4-1 to TRBJ2-4; 7 nucleotides line up with TRBD2. With 3 bases clipped from V and 0 bases from J, the junction kept 14 bases outside the gene matches. The CDR3 has 19 amino acids. CDR1 and CDR2 (germline): MGHRA, YSYEKL. The CDR3 loop reads CASSQGRGSAPIAKNIQYF. As DNA, the CDR3 is TGCGCCAGCAGCCAGGGCCGCGGGAGCGCTCCTATAGCCAAAAACATTCAGTACTTC.

This clonotype was detected ten times or more. The chain carries TRBV6-1 and TRBJ2-7; 9 bases align to TRBD1. From germline, CDR1 is MNHNS and CDR2 SASEGT. Trimming took 5 bases from V and 2 from J; bases not matched to a gene: 10. The length of the CDR3 is 16 residues. CDR3 in DNA: TGTGCCAGCAGTCGTACAGGGGGCGCGTTGACCTACGAGCAGTACTTC. Translation: CASSRTGGALTYEQYF.

This clonotype was recorded at least ten times. V is TRBV10-3 and J is TRBJ2-7, with 10 bases lining up with TRBD1. Germline V CDR1 and CDR2: ENHRY, SYGVKD. V shed 10 bases, J shed 7 bases, and the junction held 10 bases outside the gene matches. The CDR3 contains 13 residues. CDR3 nucleotides: TGTGCCACCTCCGGGACAGGGGCACGAGAGCAGTACTTC. Amino acid sequence: CATSGTGAREQYF.

As regards this clonotype: One junction end does not reproduce the germline sequence, and a read error may be involved. This chain connects TRBV20-1 to TRBJ2-7, with D possibly matching TRBD2 (6 bases). CDR1 is DFQATT, CDR2 SNEGSKA, per germline (reference sequence). The CDR3 length is 14 residues. This CDR3 reads CSDRDIAATYEQYF. The CDR3 nucleotides read TGCAGTGATAGAGATATAGCGGCTACCTACGAGCAGTACTTC.

The V call is TRBV20-1, the J call TRBJ2-5; 10 positions match TRBD2. The CDR3 contains 14 residues. Germline loops: CDR1 DFQATT, CDR2 SNEGSKA (reference sequence). V was pared by 2 bases and J by 3 bases, with 3 bases of the junction left unmatched. CDR3 amino acids: CSARLAGVKETQYF. In DNA form, the CDR3 reads TGCAGTGCTAGACTAGCGGGAGTTAAAGAGACCCAGTACTTC.

Details on this clonotype: Relative to the germline gene, one junction end is altered; a read error may explain this. The chain couples TRBV19 to TRBJ1-5, with 9 bases fitting TRBD1. Germline CDR1 is LNHDA and CDR2 is SQIVND (reference sequence). The CDR3 spans 19 residues. CDR3 DNA: TGTGCCAGTAGTATAGATCTATTCTTGGGGACAGGGCCAAATCAGCACCAGCATTTT. It specifies CASSIDLFLGTGPNQHQHF.

As regards this clonotype: This may be a read error: a much more frequent sequence differs by one nucleotide. V and J are TRBV19 and TRBJ1-5; no definite D call. Germline V gives CDR1 LNHDA, CDR2 SQIVND (reference sequence). V was trimmed by 5 bases and J by 2 bases, leaving 19 bases between them. This CDR3 contains 17 residues. The CDR3 DNA reads TGTGCCAGTAGTCCCGTCCTTGGAGGGAGCGGCAATCAGCCCCAGCATTTT. Protein product: CASSPVLGGSGNQPQHF.

This clonotype was recorded many times. The chain carries TRBV14 and TRBJ2-2, with unresolved D. Germline CDR1 and CDR2: SGHDN and FVKESK. Trimming removed 0 bases from V and 6 bases from J, with 5 bases in between. The CDR3 runs to 13 residues. The CDR3 region is CASSQELSGELFF. CDR3 bases: TGTGCCAGCAGCCAAGAGCTCTCCGGGGAGCTGTTTTTT.

A note on this clonotype: Relative to the germline gene, one junction end is altered; a read error may explain this. The rearrangement joins TRBV4-2 to TRBJ2-2; 8 bases line up with TRBD2. The germline V gene has CDR1 LGHNA and CDR2 YNFKEQ. CDR3 length: 14 residues. The CDR3 region is CASRRTSSTGELFF. CDR3 in DNA: TGTGCCAGCAGGCGGACTAGCTCCACCGGAGAGCTGTTTTTT.

Worth noting for this clonotype: An end of the junction does not agree with germline; a read error may underlie this. V is TRBV28 and J is TRBJ1-6; D is ambiguous. In germline, CDR1 is MDHEN, CDR2 SYDVKM. The CDR3 is 15 residues long. The CDR3 coding sequence is TGTACCAGCAGTTTTTTTTCGGGTGAGCATTCACACCTCCACTTT. It translates to CTSSFFSGEHSHLHF.

This clonotype was detected ten times or more. This rearrangement joins TRBV19 to TRBJ2-3; 7 bases fit TRBD1. CDR3 length equals 16 residues. Trimming removed 4 bases from V and 0 bases from J; junction bases left unmatched: 7. The germline V gene has CDR1 LNHDA and CDR2 SQIVND (reference sequence). CDR3 DNA: TGTGCCAGTAGTACTAACAGGGGCAGTAGCACAGATACGCAGTATTTT. Translating gives CASSTNRGSSTDTQYF.

In its sample, this clonotype was seen many times. The V call is TRBV7-9, the J call TRBJ1-1; D remains unclear. Trimming removed 2 bases from V and 0 bases from J, with 4 bases in between. This CDR3 region has 13 residues. Germline CDR1 is SEHNR and CDR2 is FQNEAQ (reference sequence). The CDR3 DNA reads TGTGCCAGCAGCTTACAGCTGAACACTGAAGCTTTCTTT. Protein: CASSLQLNTEAFF.

This clonotype was counted many times. This chain connects TRBV20-1 to TRBJ2-5, with TRBD1 as a possible D gene (5 bases). The germline V gene encodes CDR1 DFQATT and CDR2 SNEGSKA (reference sequence). The CDR3 runs 13 residues. Between the trimmed V and J ends, which lost 3 bases and 2 bases, there was a span of 10 bases. CDR3 protein: CSASDRLQETQYF. CDR3 DNA sequence: TGCAGTGCTAGTGACAGACTTCAAGAGACCCAGTACTTC.

This clonotype was recorded at least ten times. This chain joins TRBV25-1 and TRBJ2-7; tentatively, D is TRBD1 or TRBD2 (5 bases each). Trimming removed 5 bases at V and 0 bases at J, with 11 bases between. Per the germline V gene, CDR1 is MGHDK and CDR2 is SYGVNS. The CDR3 runs to 14 residues. The DNA for the CDR3 is TGTGCCAGCAGTTCCCCCGGGGCCTCCTACGAGCAGTACTTC. Translation gives CASSSPGASYEQYF.

This sequence joins TRBV6-2 or TRBV6-3 and TRBJ2-1, with TRBD2 as a possible D gene (6 bases). The CDR3 consists of 14 residues. V lost 6 bases to trimming and J lost 9 bases, with 18 bases between them. CDR1 MNHEY and CDR2 SVGEGT come from the germline V gene. The CDR3 here is CASSGPGSPTEQFF. The CDR3 region has the DNA TGTGCCAGCAGCGGACCCGGGAGCCCCACTGAGCAGTTCTTC.

The genes are TRBV5-6 and TRBJ2-3; TRBD2 matches at 8 bases. The CDR3 has 16 residues. Germline CDR1 SGHDT, CDR2 YYEEEE. V was pared by 0 bases and J by 3 bases, with 6 bases of the junction left unmatched. CDR3 sequence: CASSLGSGTTTDTQYF. The CDR3 DNA sequence: TGTGCCAGCAGCTTGGGTAGCGGGACCACTACAGATACGCAGTATTTT.

Comment on this clonotype: At one end the junction does not follow the germline gene, possibly because of a read error. The rearrangement links TRBV4-3 to TRBJ2-7, with D possibly TRBD2 on 6 matching bases. Germline CDR1 and CDR2: LGHNA and YSLEER. The CDR3 spans 17 residues. CDR3 coding DNA: TGCGCCAGCAGACAAGTTGCGGGACCGATACTTTTATACGAGCAGTACTTC. Translated: CASRQVAGPILLYEQYF.

This clonotype came up many times. The chain employs TRBV10-3 and TRBJ1-3, with D tentatively TRBD1 (5 bases). The germline V gene has CDR1 ENHRY and CDR2 SYGVKD. V dropped 8 bases and J dropped 6 bases, with 11 bases sitting between them. The CDR3 is made up of 12 amino acids. The CDR3: CAIRGNENTIYF. CDR3 nucleotide sequence: TGTGCCATCCGGGGGAACGAAAACACCATATATTTT.

Ten or more counts support this clonotype. The chain carries TRBV28 and TRBJ2-7, with 11 bases fitting TRBD1. The CDR3 extends over 15 amino acids. Germline assignment: CDR1 MDHEN and CDR2 SYDVKM. V shed 4 bases and J 5 bases; nucleotides not matched to a gene: 7. The CDR3 is CASSSPGQGGHEQYF. CDR3 nucleotide sequence: TGTGCCAGCAGTTCTCCGGGACAGGGGGGCCACGAGCAGTACTTC.

For this clonotype: Compared with germline, one end of the junction differs, possibly owing to a read error. The chain employs TRBV7-9 and TRBJ1-6; D is undetermined. CDR1 and CDR2 (germline): SEHNR, FQNEAQ (reference sequence). This CDR3 is 12 amino acids long. The CDR3 protein is CASSLSYSPLNF. CDR3 nucleotide sequence: TGTGCCAGCAGCTTATCATATTCACCCCTCAACTTT.

This clonotype was recorded many times. The chain employs TRBV20-1 and TRBJ2-7, with D perhaps TRBD1 (6 bases). Germline V CDR1 and CDR2: DFQATT, SNEGSKA (reference sequence). Between the trimmed V and J ends, which lost 6 bases and 3 bases, there was a span of 15 bases. The CDR3 covers 13 residues. The CDR3 region has the DNA TGCAGTGCGGATACAGGGTTCAGCTACGAGCAGTACTTC. Translation: CSADTGFSYEQYF.

This clonotype was seen many times. The chain links TRBV6-1 to TRBJ2-1, with D unresolved. V was shortened by 6 bases and J by 6 bases, with 15 bases between the two germline ends. The V gene's germline CDR1 is MNHNS and CDR2 SASEGT. The length of the CDR3 is 14 residues. DNA of the CDR3: TGTGCCAGCAGGTCGTCTGGGGATATCAATGAGCAGTTCTTC. Protein product: CASRSSGDINEQFF.